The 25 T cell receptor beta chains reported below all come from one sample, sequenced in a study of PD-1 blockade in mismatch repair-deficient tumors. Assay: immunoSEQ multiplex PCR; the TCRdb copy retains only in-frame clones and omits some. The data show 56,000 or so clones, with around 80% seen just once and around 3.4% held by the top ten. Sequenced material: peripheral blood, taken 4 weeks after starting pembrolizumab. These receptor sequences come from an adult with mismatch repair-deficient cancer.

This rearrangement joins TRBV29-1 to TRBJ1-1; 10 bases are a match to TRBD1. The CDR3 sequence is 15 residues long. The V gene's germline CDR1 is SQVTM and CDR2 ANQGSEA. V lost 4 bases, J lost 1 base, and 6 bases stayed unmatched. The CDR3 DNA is TGCAGCGTTGTTGGACAGGGGGGTTGGAACACTGAAGCTTTCTTT. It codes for CSVVGQGGWNTEAFF.

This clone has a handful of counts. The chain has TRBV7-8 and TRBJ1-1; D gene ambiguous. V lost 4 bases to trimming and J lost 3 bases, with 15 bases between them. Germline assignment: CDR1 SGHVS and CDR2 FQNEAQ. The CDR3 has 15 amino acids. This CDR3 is CASSSVSGPHTEAFF. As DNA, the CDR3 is TGTGCCAGCAGCTCAGTCTCCGGGCCCCACACTGAAGCTTTCTTT. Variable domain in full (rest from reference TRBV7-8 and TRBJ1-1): GAGVSQSPRYKVAKRGQDVALRCDPISGHVSLFWYQQALGQGPEFLTYFQNEAQLDKSGLPSDRFFAERPEGSVSTLKIQRTQQEDSAVYLCASSSVSGPHTEAFFGQGTRLTVV.

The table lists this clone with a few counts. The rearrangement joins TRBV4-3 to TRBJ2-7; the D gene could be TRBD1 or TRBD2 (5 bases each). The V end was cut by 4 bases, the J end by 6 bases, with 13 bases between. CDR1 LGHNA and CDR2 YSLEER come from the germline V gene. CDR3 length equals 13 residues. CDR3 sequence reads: CASSRGRRVEQYF. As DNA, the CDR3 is TGCGCCAGCAGCCGGGGACGGCGCGTCGAGCAGTACTTC.

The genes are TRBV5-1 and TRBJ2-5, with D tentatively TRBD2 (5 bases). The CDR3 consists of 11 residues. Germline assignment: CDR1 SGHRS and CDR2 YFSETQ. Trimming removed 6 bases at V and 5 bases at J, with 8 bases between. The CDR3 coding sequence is TGCGCCAGCACCTGGAGGGAGACCCAGTACTTC. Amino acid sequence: CASTWRETQYF. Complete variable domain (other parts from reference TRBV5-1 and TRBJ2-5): KAGVTQTPRYLIKTRGQQVTLSCSPISGHRSVSWYQQTPGQGLQFLFEYFSETQRNKGNFPGRFSGRQFSNSRSEMNVSTLELGDSALYLCASTWRETQYFGPGTRLLVL.

CDR3: CASSLDGDYGYTF. The CDR3 DNA follows: TGCGCCAGCAGCTTGGACGGAGACTATGGCTACACCTTC. V usage is TRBV5-1 and J usage is TRBJ1-2; no definite D call. CDR3 length: 13 residues. The germline V gene has CDR1 SGHRS and CDR2 YFSETQ. The V and J ends lost 0 bases and 3 bases respectively, with 6 bases between them.

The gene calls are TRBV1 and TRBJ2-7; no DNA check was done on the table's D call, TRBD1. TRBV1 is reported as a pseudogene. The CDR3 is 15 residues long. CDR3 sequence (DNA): TGCACCAGCAGCGGGGGCCGGGACAGGGCCTACGAGCAGTACTTC. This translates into CTSSGGRDRAYEQYF.

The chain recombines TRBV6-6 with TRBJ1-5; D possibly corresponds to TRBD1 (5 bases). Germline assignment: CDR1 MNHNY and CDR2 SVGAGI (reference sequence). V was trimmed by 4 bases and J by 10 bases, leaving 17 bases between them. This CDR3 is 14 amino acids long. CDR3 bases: TGTGCCAGCAGTTCCCGGGACGGCGATGGACCCCAGCATTTT. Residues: CASSSRDGDGPQHF.

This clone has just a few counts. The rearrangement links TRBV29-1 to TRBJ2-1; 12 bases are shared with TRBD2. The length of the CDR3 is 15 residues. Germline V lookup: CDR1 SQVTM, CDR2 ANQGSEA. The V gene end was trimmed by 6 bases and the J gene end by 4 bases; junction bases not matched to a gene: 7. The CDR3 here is CSVTRTSGDYNEQFF. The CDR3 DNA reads TGCAGCGTCACCCGGACTAGCGGGGATTACAATGAGCAGTTCTTC.

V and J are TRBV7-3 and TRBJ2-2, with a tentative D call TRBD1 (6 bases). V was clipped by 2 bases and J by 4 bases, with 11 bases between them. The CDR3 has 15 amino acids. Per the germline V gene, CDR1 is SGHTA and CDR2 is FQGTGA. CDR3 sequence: CASSLHRVGTGELFF. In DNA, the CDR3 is TGTGCCAGCAGCTTACACAGGGTTGGCACCGGGGAGCTGTTTTTT.

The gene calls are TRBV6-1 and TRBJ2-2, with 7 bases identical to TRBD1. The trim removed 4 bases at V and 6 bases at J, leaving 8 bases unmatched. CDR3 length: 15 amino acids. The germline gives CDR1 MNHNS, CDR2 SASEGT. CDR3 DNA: TGTGCCAGCAGTGTTGATACAGGGGTTTCCGGGGAGCTGTTTTTT. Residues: CASSVDTGVSGELFF.

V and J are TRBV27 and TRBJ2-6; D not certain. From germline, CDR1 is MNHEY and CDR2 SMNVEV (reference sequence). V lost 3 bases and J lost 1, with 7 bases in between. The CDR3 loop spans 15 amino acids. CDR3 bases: TGTGCCAGCAGTTTTAGGGTGTCTGGGGCCAACGTCCTGACTTTC. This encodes CASSFRVSGANVLTF. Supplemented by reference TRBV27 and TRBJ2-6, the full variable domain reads EAQVTQNPRYLITVTGKKLTVTCSQNMNHEYMSWYRQDPGLGLRQIYYSMNVEVTDKGDVPEGYKVSRKEKRNFPLILESPSPNQTSLYFCASSFRVSGANVLTFGAGSRLTVL.

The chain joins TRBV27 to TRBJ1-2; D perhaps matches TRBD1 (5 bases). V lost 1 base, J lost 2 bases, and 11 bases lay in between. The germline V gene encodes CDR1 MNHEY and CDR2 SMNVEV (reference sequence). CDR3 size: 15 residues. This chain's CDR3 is CASSLLGRENYGYTF. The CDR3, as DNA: TGTGCCAGCAGTTTATTAGGCAGGGAAAACTATGGCTACACCTTC.

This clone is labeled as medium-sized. The chain's CDR3 is CASSQDDLSNQPQHF. The CDR3 nucleotides read TGCGCCAGCAGCCAAGATGACCTTAGCAATCAGCCCCAGCATTTT. The chain recombines TRBV4-1 with TRBJ1-5; D is ambiguous. This CDR3 contains 15 residues. Germline values: CDR1 MGHRA, CDR2 YSYEKL. V lost 0 bases, J lost 0 bases, and 6 bases lay in between.

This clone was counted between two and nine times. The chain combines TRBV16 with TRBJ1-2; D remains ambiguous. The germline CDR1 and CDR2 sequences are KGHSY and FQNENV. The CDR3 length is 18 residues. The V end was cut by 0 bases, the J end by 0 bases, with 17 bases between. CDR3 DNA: TGTGCCAGCAGCCAATCTGGGAGGTCGGGGAACGCTAACTATGGCTACACCTTC. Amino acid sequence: CASSQSGRSGNANYGYTF.

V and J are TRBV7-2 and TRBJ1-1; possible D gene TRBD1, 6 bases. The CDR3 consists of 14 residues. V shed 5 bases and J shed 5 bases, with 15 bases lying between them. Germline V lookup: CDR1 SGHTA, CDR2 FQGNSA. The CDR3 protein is CASSPTGLGTEAFF. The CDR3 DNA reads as TGTGCCAGCAGCCCCACAGGGCTGGGGACTGAAGCTTTCTTT.

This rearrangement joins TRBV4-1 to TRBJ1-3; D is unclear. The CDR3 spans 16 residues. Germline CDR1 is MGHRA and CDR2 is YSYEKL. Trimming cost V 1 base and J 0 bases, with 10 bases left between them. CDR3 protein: CASSQVPTVSGNTIYF. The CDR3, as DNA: TGCGCCAGCAGCCAAGTTCCCACGGTCTCTGGAAACACCATATATTTT.

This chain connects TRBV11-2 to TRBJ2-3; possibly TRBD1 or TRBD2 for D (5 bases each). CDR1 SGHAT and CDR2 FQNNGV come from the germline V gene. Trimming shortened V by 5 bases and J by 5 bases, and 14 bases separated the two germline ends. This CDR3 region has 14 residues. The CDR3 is CASSPGRRGDTQYF. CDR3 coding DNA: TGTGCCAGCAGCCCGGGACGTAGGGGAGATACGCAGTATTTT.

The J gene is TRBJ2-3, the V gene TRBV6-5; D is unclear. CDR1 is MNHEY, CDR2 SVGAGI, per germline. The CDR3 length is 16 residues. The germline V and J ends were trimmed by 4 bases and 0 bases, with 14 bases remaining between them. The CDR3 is CASSSATPWSTDTQYF. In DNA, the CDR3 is TGTGCCAGCAGTTCCGCGACACCTTGGAGCACAGATACGCAGTATTTT.

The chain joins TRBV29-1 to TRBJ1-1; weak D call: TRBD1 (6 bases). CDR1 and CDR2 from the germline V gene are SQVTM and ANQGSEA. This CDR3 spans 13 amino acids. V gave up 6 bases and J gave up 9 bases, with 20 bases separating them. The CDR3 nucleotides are TGCAGCGTGAAACAACTGGGGGCTTCCAAAGCTTTCTTT. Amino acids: CSVKQLGASKAFF. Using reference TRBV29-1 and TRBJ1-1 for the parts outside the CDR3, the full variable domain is SAVISQKPSRDICQRGTSLTIQCQVDSQVTMMFWYRQQPGQSLTLIATANQGSEATYESGFVIDKFPISRPNLTFSTLTVSNMSPEDSSIYLCSVKQLGASKAFFGQGTRLTVV.

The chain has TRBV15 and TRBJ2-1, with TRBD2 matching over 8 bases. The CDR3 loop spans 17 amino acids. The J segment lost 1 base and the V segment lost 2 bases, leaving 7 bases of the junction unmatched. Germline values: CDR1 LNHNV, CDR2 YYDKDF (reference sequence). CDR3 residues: CATSRSGTRDSYNEQFF. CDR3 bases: TGTGCCACCAGCAGATCCGGGACTAGAGATTCCTACAATGAGCAGTTCTTC.

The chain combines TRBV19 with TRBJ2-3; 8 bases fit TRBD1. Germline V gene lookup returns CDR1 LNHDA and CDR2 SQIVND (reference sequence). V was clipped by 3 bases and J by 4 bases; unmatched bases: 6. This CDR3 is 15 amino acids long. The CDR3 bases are TGTGCCAGTAGTATCAGGGGGCTGATCGCAGATACGCAGTATTTT. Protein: CASSIRGLIADTQYF.

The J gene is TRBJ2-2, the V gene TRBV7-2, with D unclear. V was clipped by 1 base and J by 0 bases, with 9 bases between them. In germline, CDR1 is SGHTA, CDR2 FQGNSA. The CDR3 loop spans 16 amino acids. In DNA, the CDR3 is TGTGCCAGCAGCTTAGGCACCAAACCGAACACCGGGGAGCTGTTTTTT. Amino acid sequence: CASSLGTKPNTGELFF.

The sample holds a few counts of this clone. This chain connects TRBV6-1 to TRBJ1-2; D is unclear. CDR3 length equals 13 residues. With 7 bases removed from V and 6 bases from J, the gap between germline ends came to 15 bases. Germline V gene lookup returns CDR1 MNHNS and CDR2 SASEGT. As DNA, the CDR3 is TGTGCCAGCAAGGCCGGCCGCATGAATGGCTACACCTTC. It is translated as CASKAGRMNGYTF.

This CDR3 is CASSASTGELFF. CDR3 in DNA: TGTGCCAGCAGCGCCTCCACCGGGGAGCTGTTTTTT. The V call is TRBV9, the J call TRBJ2-2; D gene unclear. V lost 3 bases and J lost 4, with 4 bases in between. The CDR3 is 12 residues long. Germline CDR1 and CDR2: SGDLS and YYNGEE.

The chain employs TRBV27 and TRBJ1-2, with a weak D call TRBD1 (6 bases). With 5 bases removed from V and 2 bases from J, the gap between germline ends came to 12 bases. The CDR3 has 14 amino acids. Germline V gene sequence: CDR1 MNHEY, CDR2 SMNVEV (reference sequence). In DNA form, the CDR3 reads TGTGCCAGCAGTCTGGGGGCGAAGAACTATGGCTACACCTTC. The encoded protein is CASSLGAKNYGYTF.